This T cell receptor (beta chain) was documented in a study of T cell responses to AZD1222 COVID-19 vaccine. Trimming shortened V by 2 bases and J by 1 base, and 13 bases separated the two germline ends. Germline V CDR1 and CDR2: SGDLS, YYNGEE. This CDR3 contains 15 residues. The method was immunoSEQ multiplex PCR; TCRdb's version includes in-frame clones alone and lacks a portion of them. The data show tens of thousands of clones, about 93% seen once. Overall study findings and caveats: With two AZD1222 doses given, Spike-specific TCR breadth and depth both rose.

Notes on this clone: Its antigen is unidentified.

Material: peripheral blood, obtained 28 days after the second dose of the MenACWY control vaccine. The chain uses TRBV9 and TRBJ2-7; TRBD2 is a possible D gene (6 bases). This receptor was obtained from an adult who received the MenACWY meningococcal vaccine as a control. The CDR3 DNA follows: TGTGCCAGCAGCGTTTCAGGGACTGGGTCCTACGAGCAGTACTTC. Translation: CASSVSGTGSYEQYF.